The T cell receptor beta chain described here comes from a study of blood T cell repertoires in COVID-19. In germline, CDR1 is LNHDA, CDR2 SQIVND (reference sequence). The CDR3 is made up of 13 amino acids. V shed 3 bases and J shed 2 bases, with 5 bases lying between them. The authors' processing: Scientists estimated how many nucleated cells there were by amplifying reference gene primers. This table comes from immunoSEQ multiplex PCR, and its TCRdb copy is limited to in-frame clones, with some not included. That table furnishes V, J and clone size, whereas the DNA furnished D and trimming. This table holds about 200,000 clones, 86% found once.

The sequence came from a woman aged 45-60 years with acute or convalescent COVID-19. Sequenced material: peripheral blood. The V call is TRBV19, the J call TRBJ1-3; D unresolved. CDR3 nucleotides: TGTGCCAGTAGTATCGGGGCTGGAAACACCATATATTTT. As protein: CASSIGAGNTIYF.